These T cell receptor beta chains were read from a single sample in a study of cytomegalovirus exposure and HLA in healthy donors. Using immunoSEQ multiplex PCR, the repertoire was profiled, and TCRdb retains in-frame clones only, with some absent. This sample has hundreds of thousands of clones, with 82% found just once. Input material: PBMCs. The receptors stem from a woman in her thirties or forties in good health and CMV-seronegative. Both conserved end residues are part of each CDR3. The D gene is left open where the match is weak. Size is stated for part of the rows, as once, few or many counts, or as a class when the clone is expanded.

TRBV18	TRBJ2-5	NA	TRBD1	TGTGCCAGCTCACCGGACAGGTTCTCGTGGGACCAGTACTTC	CASSPDRFSWDQYF
TRBV7-9	TRBJ1-5	NA	NA	TGTGCCAGCAGCCCAGACGGGAATCAGCCCCAGCATTTT	CASSPDGNQPQHF
TRBV7-9	TRBJ1-4	NA	NA	TGTTCCAGCAGCTTTAAGACAGGCCCTAATGAAAAACTGTTTTTT	CSSSFKTGPNEKLFF
TRBV5-1	TRBJ1-2	NA	NA	TGCGCCAGCAGCTTGGGGGGGCTGACAGGTCCGAGCCTCAGCTACACCTTC	CASSLGGLTGPSLSYTF
TRBV14	TRBJ1-2	NA	NA	TGTGCCAGCAGCCAAGGAGGGGGCTATGGCTACACCTTC	CASSQGGGYGYTF
TRBV6-1	TRBJ1-2	NA	TRBD1	TGTGCCAGCAGTAAAGGACAGGGGTGGGACTATGGCTACACCTTC	CASSKGQGWDYGYTF
TRBV7-9	TRBJ2-5	NA	TRBD2	TGTGCCAGCAGCTTAGGGGTAGCGGGGGCCCTCCGGGAGACCCAGTACTTC	CASSLGVAGALRETQYF
TRBV7-2	TRBJ1-6	few	TRBD1	TGTGCCAGCAGCGCACGGGACAGGATAACAAATTCACCCCTCCACTTT	CASSARDRITNSPLHF
TRBV7-9	TRBJ2-1	NA	NA	TGTGCCAGCAGCTTAGCAGGGGTAACCTACAATGAGCAGTTCTTC	CASSLAGVTYNEQFF
TRBV4-3	TRBJ1-6	NA	TRBD1	TGCGCCAGCAGCCAAGATCGGAGACAGGGGGTGGCTAATTCACCCCTCCACTTT	CASSQDRRQGVANSPLHF
TRBV5-5	TRBJ1-1	NA	NA	TGTGCCAGCAGCTTGGACAGGGAGCGCGCTTTCTTT	CASSLDRERAFF
TRBV6-5	TRBJ1-2	NA	TRBD1	TGTGCCAGCAGCTCAGGGGGCCCTGGCTACACCTTC	CASSSGGPGYTF
TRBV5-1	TRBJ2-5	NA	TRBD2	TGCGCCAGCAGCCGCTTTACTAGCGGGGGGGTCGAGACCCAGTACTTC	CASSRFTSGGVETQYF
TRBV2	TRBJ1-5	NA	NA	TGTGCCAGCAGTGAGGGGACACCAAGCAATCAGCCCCAGCATTTT	CASSEGTPSNQPQHF
TRBV6-5	TRBJ2-3	NA	NA	TGTGCCAGCAGTTACGTAGCCAGTAGCACAGATACGCAGTATTTT	CASSYVASSTDTQYF